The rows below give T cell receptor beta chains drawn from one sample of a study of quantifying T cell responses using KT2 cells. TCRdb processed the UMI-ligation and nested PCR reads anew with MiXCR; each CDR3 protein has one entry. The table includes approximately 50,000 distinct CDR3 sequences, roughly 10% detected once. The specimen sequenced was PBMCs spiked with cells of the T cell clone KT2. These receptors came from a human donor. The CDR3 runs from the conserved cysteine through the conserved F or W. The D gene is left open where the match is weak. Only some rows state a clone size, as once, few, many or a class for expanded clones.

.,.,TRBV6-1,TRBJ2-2,CASSDAPKGTGELFF,TGTGCCAGCAGTGACGCCCCAAAGGGCACCGGGGAGCTGTTTTTT
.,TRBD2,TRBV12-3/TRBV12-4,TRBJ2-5,CASSLLAGGRETQYF,TGTGCCAGCAGTTTATTGGCGGGAGGCAGAGAGACCCAGTACTTC
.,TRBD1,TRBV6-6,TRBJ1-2,CASSGQGGAAGYTF,TGTGCCAGCAGCGGACAGGGGGGGGCAGCTGGCTACACCTTC
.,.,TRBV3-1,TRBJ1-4,CASSRNEKLFF,TGTGCCAGCAGCCGAAATGAAAAACTGTTTTTT
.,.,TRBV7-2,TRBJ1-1,CASSQAHRTAEAFF,TGTGCCAGCAGTCAAGCCCACAGGACAGCGGAAGCTTTCTTT
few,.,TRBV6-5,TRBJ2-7,CASSYSRPLYSYEQYF,TGTGCCAGCAGTTACTCCCGGCCGTTGTATTCCTACGAGCAGTACTTC
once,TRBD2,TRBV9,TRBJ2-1,CARSFIGTSGDNEQFF,TGTGCCAGAAGCTTTATAGGGACTAGCGGTGACAATGAGCAGTTCTTC
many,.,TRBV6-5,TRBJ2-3,CASSYDRLRTDTQYF,TGTGCCAGCAGTTATGACAGGCTGAGAACAGATACGCAGTATTTT
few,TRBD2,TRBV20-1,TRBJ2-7,CSAYSPAGDPKSYEQYF,TGCAGCGCCTATTCCCCAGCGGGAGACCCGAAATCCTACGAGCAGTACTTC
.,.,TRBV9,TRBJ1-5,CASSVRGYLCSNQPQHF,TGTGCCAGCAGCGTAAGGGGCTATCTGTGTAGCAATCAGCCCCAGCATTTT
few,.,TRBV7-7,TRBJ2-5,CASSLDGVEETQYF,TGTGCTAGCAGCTTAGATGGGGTTGAGGAGACCCAGTACTTC
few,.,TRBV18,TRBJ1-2,CASSPGPSNSEYGYTF,TGTGCCAGCTCACCGGGGCCATCCAACAGCGAATATGGCTACACCTTC
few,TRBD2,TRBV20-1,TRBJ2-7,CSASPWTSGRSYEQYF,TGCAGTGCTAGCCCCTGGACTAGCGGGAGGTCCTACGAGCAGTACTTC
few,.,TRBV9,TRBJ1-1,CASSVAPTVNTEAFF,TGTGCCAGCAGCGTGGCCCCGACAGTGAACACTGAAGCTTTCTTT
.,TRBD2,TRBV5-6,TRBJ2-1,CASSLGLAGGADQFF,TGTGCCAGCAGCTTGGGGCTAGCGGGGGGGGCGGACCAGTTCTTC
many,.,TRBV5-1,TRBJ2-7,CASRVGAGAYEQYF,TGCGCCAGCAGAGTTGGGGCAGGAGCCTACGAGCAGTACTTC
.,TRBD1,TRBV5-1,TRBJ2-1,CASSLDGTVQFF,TGCGCCAGCAGCTTGGACGGGACAGTGCAGTTCTTC
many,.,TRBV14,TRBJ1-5,CASSQGGSQPQHF,TGTGCCAGCAGCCAAGGGGGGAGTCAGCCCCAGCATTTT
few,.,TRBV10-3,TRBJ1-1,CAISEIQGNTEAFF,TGTGCCATCAGCGAAATACAGGGGAACACTGAAGCTTTCTTT
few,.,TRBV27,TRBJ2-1,CASSFLPDEQFF,TGTGCCAGCAGTTTCCTTCCCGATGAGCAGTTCTTC
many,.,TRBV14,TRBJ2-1,CARIKSVLPYNEQFF,TGTGCCAGGATAAAAAGCGTCCTTCCCTACAATGAGCAGTTCTTC
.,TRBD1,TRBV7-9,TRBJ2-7,CASSLQGVTDEQYF,TGTGCCAGCAGCTTACAGGGGGTCACGGACGAGCAGTACTTC
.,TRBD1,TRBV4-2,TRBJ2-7,CASSQDGGQGLYEQYF,TGTGCCAGCAGCCAAGATGGAGGACAGGGGTTGTACGAGCAGTACTTC
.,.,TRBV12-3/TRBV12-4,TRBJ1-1,CASSFELNTEAFF,TGTGCCAGCAGTTTTGAGTTGAACACTGAAGCTTTCTTT
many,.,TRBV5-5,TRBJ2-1,CASRTGGANYNEQFF,TGTGCCAGCAGGACCGGGGGTGCTAACTACAATGAGCAGTTCTTC
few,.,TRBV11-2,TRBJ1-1,CASSRGTEAFF,TGTGCCTCGTCGAGAGGCACTGAAGCTTTCTTT
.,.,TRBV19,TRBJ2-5,CASSTRRGEETQYF,TGTGCCAGTAGTACTCGCCGAGGAGAAGAGACCCAGTACTTC
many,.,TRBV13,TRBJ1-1,CASSLKGGTEAFF,TGTGCCAGCAGCTTAAAAGGAGGGACTGAAGCTTTCTTT
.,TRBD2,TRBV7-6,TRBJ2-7,CASSPYSGRFYEQYF,TGTGCCAGCAGCCCATATAGCGGGAGGTTTTACGAGCAGTACTTC
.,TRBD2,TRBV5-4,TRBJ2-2,CASSLVPLSPGGHGELFF,TGTGCCAGCAGCTTGGTCCCCCTATCCCCGGGGGGGCACGGGGAGCTGTTTTTT
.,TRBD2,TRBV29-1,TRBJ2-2,CSVSTSGRLNTGELFF,TGCAGCGTCTCGACTAGCGGGAGATTGAACACCGGGGAGCTGTTTTTT
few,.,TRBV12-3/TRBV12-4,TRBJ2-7,CASSRGSYEQYF,TGTGCCAGCAGTCGGGGGTCCTACGAGCAGTACTTC
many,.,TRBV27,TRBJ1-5,CASSVTGSHQPQHF,TGTGCCAGCAGTGTAACCGGGAGCCATCAGCCCCAGCATTTT
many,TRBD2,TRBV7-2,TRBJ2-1,CASSFLAGFYNEQFF,TGTGCCAGCAGCTTCCTAGCGGGGTTCTACAATGAGCAGTTCTTC
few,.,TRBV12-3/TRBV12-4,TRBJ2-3,CASSGPADTQYF,TGTGCCAGCAGTGGTCCAGCAGATACGCAGTATTTT
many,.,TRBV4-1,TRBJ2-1,CASSQDRVSHNEQFF,TGCGCCAGCAGCCAAGACAGGGTCTCCCACAATGAGCAGTTCTTC
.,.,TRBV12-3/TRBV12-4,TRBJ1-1,CASSFSRGVNTEAFF,TGTGCCAGCAGTTTCAGTCGTGGGGTGAACACTGAAGCTTTCTTT
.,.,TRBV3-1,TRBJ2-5,CASSHYQETQYF,TGTGCCAGCAGCCACTACCAAGAGACCCAGTACTTC
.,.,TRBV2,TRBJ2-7,CASSEYSYEQYF,TGTGCCAGCAGTGAATACTCCTACGAGCAGTACTTC
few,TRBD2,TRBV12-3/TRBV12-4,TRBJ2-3,CASSLVAGGRDTQYF,TGTGCCAGCAGTTTAGTAGCGGGGGGCCGAGATACGCAGTATTTT
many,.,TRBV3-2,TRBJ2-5,CASSQPVSGAVSAPETQYF,TGTGCCAGCAGCCAACCGGTCTCGGGGGCAGTTTCCGCCCCGGAGACCCAGTACTTC
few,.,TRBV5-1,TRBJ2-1,CASSLAPINEQFF,TGCGCCAGCAGCTTGGCCCCGATCAATGAGCAGTTCTTC
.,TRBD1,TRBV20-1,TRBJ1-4,CSADHRGQSEKLFF,TGCAGTGCGGATCACAGGGGGCAATCGGAAAAACTGTTTTTT